This TCR beta chain was sequenced for a study of blood T cells in healthy people across ages. Study-wide points: Diversity of TCR beta per million T cells declined in a roughly linear way with age.

The CDR3 spans 14 residues. Per germline, CDR1 SGHVS and CDR2 FNYEAQ. V dropped 5 bases and J dropped 4 bases, with 12 bases sitting between them. This clonotype was recorded a few times. Antigen: not known. Given a much more abundant clone one base away, this may be a read error. For the second PCR, which ran for about 7 to 11 cycles, a sample-barcoded 5' primer and a J-beta primer mix were used. TCRdb redid the calling of the 5' RACE reads with MiXCR, one entry per CDR3 protein. Here the sample spans about 730,000 distinct CDR3 sequences, roughly 47% being singletons. The rearrangement joins TRBV7-6 to TRBJ2-1; D is uncertain. The source is a woman aged 55-69 years in good health. Material for sequencing was blood. CDR3 nucleotide sequence: TGTGCCAGCAGCGTAAATCTGGGATACAATGAGCAGTTCTTC. The encoded protein is CASSVNLGYNEQFF.